A selection of T cell receptor beta chains follows, all from one sample in a study of Graves' ophthalmopathy and Graves' hyperthyroidism. MiXCR, applied by TCRdb to the multiplex PCR reads, yields one record per CDR3 protein. This sample carries over 200,000 distinct CDR3 sequences, around 28% of them seen once, and the ten largest clones take approximately 9%. Specimen: peripheral blood. The origin of the receptors is a man aged 45-65 years with Graves' ophthalmopathy. The CDR3 runs from the conserved cysteine through the conserved F or W. D genes are given only for firm matches. Some rows have no size entry. The others give once, few or many, or a class for an expanded clone.

J gene: TRBJ2-5; clone size: many; V gene: TRBV5-1; D gene: TRBD2; CDR3 protein: CASSLGGLAETQYF; CDR3 DNA: TGCGCCAGCAGCTTGGGGGGACTAGCGGAGACCCAGTACTTC
J gene: TRBJ2-7; clone size: -; V gene: TRBV19; D gene: -; CDR3 protein: CASSITLNYEQYF; CDR3 DNA: TGTGCCAGTAGTATAACTCTAAACTACGAGCAGTACTTC
J gene: TRBJ2-5; clone size: many; V gene: TRBV28; D gene: -; CDR3 protein: CASSLRSGGGQETQYF; CDR3 DNA: TGTGCCAGCAGTTTACGATCAGGGGGAGGTCAAGAGACCCAGTACTTC
J gene: TRBJ2-4; clone size: many; V gene: TRBV18; D gene: -; CDR3 protein: CASSPPERDIQYF; CDR3 DNA: TGTGCCAGCTCACCACCGGAAAGGGACATTCAGTACTTC
J gene: TRBJ2-2; clone size: many; V gene: TRBV6-5; D gene: TRBD1; CDR3 protein: CASSPRQGSNTGELFF; CDR3 DNA: TGTGCCAGCAGTCCTCGACAGGGTTCGAACACCGGGGAGCTGTTTTTT
J gene: TRBJ2-6; clone size: many; V gene: TRBV7-8; D gene: -; CDR3 protein: CASSLARDTLSGANVLTF; CDR3 DNA: TGTGCCAGCAGCTTAGCGCGGGACACTCTCTCTGGGGCCAACGTCCTGACTTTC
J gene: TRBJ2-7; clone size: -; V gene: TRBV6-2/TRBV6-3; D gene: -; CDR3 protein: CASSQGMHYEQYF; CDR3 DNA: TGTGCCAGCAGCCAAGGGATGCACTACGAGCAGTACTTC
J gene: TRBJ2-7; clone size: many; V gene: TRBV6-5; D gene: TRBD2; CDR3 protein: CASSYLASGSYEQYF; CDR3 DNA: TGTGCCAGCAGTTACTTGGCGAGCGGGAGTTACGAGCAGTACTTC
J gene: TRBJ2-5; clone size: -; V gene: TRBV29-1; D gene: -; CDR3 protein: CSVRVGGGETQYF; CDR3 DNA: TGCAGCGTTCGTGTGGGGGGAGGCGAGACCCAGTACTTC
J gene: TRBJ2-4; clone size: many; V gene: TRBV12-3/TRBV12-4; D gene: TRBD2; CDR3 protein: CASSLARGDWAKNIQYF; CDR3 DNA: TGTGCCAGCAGTTTAGCGCGGGGGGATTGGGCCAAAAACATTCAGTACTTC
J gene: TRBJ1-5; clone size: many; V gene: TRBV12-3/TRBV12-4; D gene: -; CDR3 protein: CASSFLFSPQHF; CDR3 DNA: TGTGCCAGCAGTTTCCTGTTTAGTCCCCAGCATTTT
J gene: TRBJ1-1; clone size: -; V gene: TRBV12-3/TRBV12-4; D gene: -; CDR3 protein: CASSLSPTRVNTEAFF; CDR3 DNA: TGTGCCAGCAGTTTGTCCCCTACAAGGGTGAACACTGAAGCTTTCTTT
J gene: TRBJ1-1; clone size: -; V gene: TRBV19; D gene: TRBD1; CDR3 protein: CASSHRDRVFAEAFF; CDR3 DNA: TGTGCCAGTAGTCACCGGGACAGGGTATTCGCTGAAGCTTTCTTT
J gene: TRBJ2-7; clone size: many; V gene: TRBV28; D gene: TRBD1; CDR3 protein: CASSSGQASYEQYF; CDR3 DNA: TGTGCCAGCAGTTCAGGACAGGCCTCCTACGAGCAGTACTTC
J gene: TRBJ2-7; clone size: -; V gene: TRBV7-2; D gene: -; CDR3 protein: CASSFDLAFYEQYF; CDR3 DNA: TGTGCCAGCAGCTTTGACTTAGCGTTCTACGAGCAGTACTTC
J gene: TRBJ2-7; clone size: many; V gene: TRBV9; D gene: TRBD1; CDR3 protein: CASSVSGTGDEQYF; CDR3 DNA: TGTGCCAGCAGCGTCTCCGGGACAGGGGACGAGCAGTACTTC
J gene: TRBJ1-1; clone size: few; V gene: TRBV6-5; D gene: -; CDR3 protein: CASRISIVYTEAFF; CDR3 DNA: TGTGCCAGCAGAATATCTATAGTCTACACTGAAGCTTTCTTT
J gene: TRBJ2-7; clone size: -; V gene: TRBV28; D gene: -; CDR3 protein: CASGQISYEQYF; CDR3 DNA: TGTGCCAGCGGACAGATCTCCTACGAGCAGTACTTC
J gene: TRBJ2-7; clone size: -; V gene: TRBV20-1; D gene: TRBD2; CDR3 protein: CTQEAGAYEQYF; CDR3 DNA: TGCACCCAGGAGGCGGGAGCGTACGAGCAGTACTTC
J gene: TRBJ2-2; clone size: many; V gene: TRBV19; D gene: TRBD2; CDR3 protein: CASQPPGLAGDGELFF; CDR3 DNA: TGTGCCAGTCAACCACCGGGACTAGCGGGAGATGGGGAGCTGTTTTTT